This T cell receptor beta chain was sequenced for a study of siplizumab effects on memory and regulatory T cells. Only in-frame clones appear in the TCRdb table, and some are missing; sequencing was by immunoSEQ multiplex PCR. Of about 100,000 clones in the sample, roughly 92% are singletons; the top ten hold approximately 0.58%. In germline, CDR1 is LGHNA, CDR2 YNFKEQ. The germline V and J ends were trimmed by 6 bases and 7 bases, with 10 bases remaining between them. The CDR3 is 12 residues long. This clone was recorded once. The chain joins TRBV4-2 to TRBJ2-1; no definite D call. This sequence was found in a human donor in good health. Specimen: Tregs sorted from blood. The CDR3 nucleotides read TGTGCCAGCAGGAGAGGTGGAAATGAGCAGTTCTTC. It codes for CASRRGGNEQFF.